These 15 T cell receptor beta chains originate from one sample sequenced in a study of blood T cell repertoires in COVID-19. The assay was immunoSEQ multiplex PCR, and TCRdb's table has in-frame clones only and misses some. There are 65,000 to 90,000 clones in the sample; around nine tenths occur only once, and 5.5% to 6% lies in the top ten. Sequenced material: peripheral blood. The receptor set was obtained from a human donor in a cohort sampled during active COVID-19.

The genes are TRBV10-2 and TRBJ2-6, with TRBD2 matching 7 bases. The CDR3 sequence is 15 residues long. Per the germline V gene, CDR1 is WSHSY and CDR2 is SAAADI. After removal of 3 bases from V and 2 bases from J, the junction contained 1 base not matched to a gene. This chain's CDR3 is CASSDGGAGANVLTF. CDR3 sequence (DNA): TGCGCCAGCAGTGATGGGGGGGCTGGGGCCAACGTCCTGACTTTC.

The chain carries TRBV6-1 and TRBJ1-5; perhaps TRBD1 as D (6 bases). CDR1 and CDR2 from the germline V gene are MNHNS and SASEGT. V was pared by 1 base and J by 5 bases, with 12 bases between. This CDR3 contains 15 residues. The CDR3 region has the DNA TGTGCCAGCAGTGAAGGGACAGACCTTTATCAGCCCCAGCATTTT. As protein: CASSEGTDLYQPQHF.

As DNA, the CDR3 is TGTGCCAGTAGTATAGCCCCGACAGGAACTTTTTATGGCTACACCTTC. Protein sequence: CASSIAPTGTFYGYTF. The chain uses TRBV19 and TRBJ1-2, with D possibly being TRBD1 (6 bases). Germline CDR1 and CDR2: LNHDA and SQIVND (reference sequence). Trimming shortened V by 1 base and J by 5 bases, and 17 bases separated the two germline ends. The CDR3 totals 16 residues.

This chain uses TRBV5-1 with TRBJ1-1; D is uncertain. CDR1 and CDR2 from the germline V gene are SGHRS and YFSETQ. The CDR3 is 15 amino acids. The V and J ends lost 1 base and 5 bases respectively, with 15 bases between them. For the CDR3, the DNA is TGCGCCAGCAGCTTGATGCGGGGTTCTGTTACTGAAGCTTTCTTT. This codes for CASSLMRGSVTEAFF.

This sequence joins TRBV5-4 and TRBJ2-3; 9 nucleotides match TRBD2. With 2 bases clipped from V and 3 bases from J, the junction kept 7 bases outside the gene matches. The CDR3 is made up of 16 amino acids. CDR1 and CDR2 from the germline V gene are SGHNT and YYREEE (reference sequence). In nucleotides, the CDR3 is TGTGCCAGCAGCTTCAAGGCGGGGGGGTGGACAGATACGCAGTATTTT. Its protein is CASSFKAGGWTDTQYF.

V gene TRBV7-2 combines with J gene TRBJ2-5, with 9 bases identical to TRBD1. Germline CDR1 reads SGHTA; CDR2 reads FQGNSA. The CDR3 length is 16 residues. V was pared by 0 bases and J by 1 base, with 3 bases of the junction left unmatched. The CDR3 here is CASSLAGGQGQETQYF. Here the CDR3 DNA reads TGTGCCAGCAGCTTAGCGGGGGGACAGGGCCAAGAGACCCAGTACTTC.

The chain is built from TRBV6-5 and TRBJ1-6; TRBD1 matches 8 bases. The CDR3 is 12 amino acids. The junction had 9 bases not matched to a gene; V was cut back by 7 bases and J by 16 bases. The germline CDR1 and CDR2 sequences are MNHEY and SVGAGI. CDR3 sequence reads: CASTEDREDLHF. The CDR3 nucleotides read TGTGCCAGCACCGAGGACAGGGAGGATCTCCACTTT.

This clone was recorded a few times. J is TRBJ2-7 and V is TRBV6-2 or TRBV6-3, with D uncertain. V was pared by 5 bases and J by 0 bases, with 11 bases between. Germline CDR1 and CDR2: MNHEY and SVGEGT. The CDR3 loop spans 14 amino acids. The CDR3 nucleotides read TGTGCCAGCAGTCCCTTGACTGACTCCTACGAGCAGTACTTC. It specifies CASSPLTDSYEQYF.

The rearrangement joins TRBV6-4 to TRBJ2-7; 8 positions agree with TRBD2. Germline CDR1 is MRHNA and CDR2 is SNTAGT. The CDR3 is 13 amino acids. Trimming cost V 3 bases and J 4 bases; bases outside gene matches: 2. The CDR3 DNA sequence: TGTGCCAGCAGTGAATCTAGCGGGTACGAGCAGTACTTC. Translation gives CASSESSGYEQYF.

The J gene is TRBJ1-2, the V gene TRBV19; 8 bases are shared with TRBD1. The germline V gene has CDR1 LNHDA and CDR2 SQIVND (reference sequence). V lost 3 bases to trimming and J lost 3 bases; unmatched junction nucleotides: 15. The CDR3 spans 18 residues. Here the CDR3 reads CASSIGQGLSPRDYGYTF. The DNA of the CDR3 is TGTGCCAGTAGTATCGGACAGGGCCTCTCCCCTCGGGACTATGGCTACACCTTC.

This CDR3 is CASSLPSRGTNQPQHF. CDR3 coding DNA: TGTGCCAGCAGTTTGCCTAGCAGGGGGACGAATCAGCCCCAGCATTTT. The rearrangement links TRBV6-2 or TRBV6-3 to TRBJ1-5; TRBD1 matches at 7 bases. V lost 4 bases, J lost 4 bases, and 10 bases stayed unmatched. CDR3 length: 16 amino acids. From germline, CDR1 is MNHEY and CDR2 SVGEGT.

For the CDR3, the DNA is TGTGCCAGCAAAAGGGACAGAGAGTCCTACAATGAGCAGTTCTTC. This sequence encodes CASKRDRESYNEQFF. J is TRBJ2-1 and V is TRBV6-5, with 7 bases matching TRBD1. The CDR3 consists of 15 residues. The V gene end was trimmed by 7 bases and the J gene end by 1 base; junction bases not matched to a gene: 7. Germline CDR1 MNHEY, CDR2 SVGAGI.

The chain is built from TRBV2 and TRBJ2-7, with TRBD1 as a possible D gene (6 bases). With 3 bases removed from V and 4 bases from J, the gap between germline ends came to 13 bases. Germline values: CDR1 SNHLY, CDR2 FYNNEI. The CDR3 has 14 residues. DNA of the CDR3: TGTGCCAGCAGTGAGGGTGGGGGCTGGTACGAGCAGTACTTC. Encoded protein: CASSEGGGWYEQYF.

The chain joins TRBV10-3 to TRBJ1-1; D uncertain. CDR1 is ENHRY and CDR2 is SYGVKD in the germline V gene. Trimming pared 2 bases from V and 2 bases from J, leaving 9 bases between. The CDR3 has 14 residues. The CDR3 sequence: CAISEEGGNTEAFF. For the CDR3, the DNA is TGTGCCATCAGTGAGGAGGGCGGCAACACTGAAGCTTTCTTT.

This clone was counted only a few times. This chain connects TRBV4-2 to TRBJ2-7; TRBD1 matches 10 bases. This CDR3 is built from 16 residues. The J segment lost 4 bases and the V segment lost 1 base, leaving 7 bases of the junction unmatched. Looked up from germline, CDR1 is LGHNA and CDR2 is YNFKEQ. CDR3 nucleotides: TGTGCCAGCAGCCAAGGGGGCGGGACAGGGGCATACGAGCAGTACTTC. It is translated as CASSQGGGTGAYEQYF.